Below are 18 T cell receptor beta chains sequenced from a single sample in a study of T cells after yellow fever vaccination. One entry per CDR3 protein, called by TCRdb with MiXCR from the 5' RACE reads. Here the sample spans 150,000 or so distinct CDR3 sequences, 5.5% to 7.5% being singletons. This material consisted of CD4+ T cells sorted from PBMCs, taken around 5 days after the first yellow fever vaccination. Receptor source: a man aged 18 to 30 who received the YFV17D yellow fever vaccine.

This clonotype appeared many times. The chain carries TRBV2 and TRBJ1-2; tentatively, D is TRBD1 (5 bases). This CDR3 spans 15 amino acids. V gave up 4 bases and J gave up 0 bases, with 12 bases separating them. The germline CDR1 and CDR2 sequences are SNHLY and FYNNEI. The CDR3 here is CASSVSGLANYGYTF. The CDR3 DNA reads TGTGCCAGCAGTGTTTCGGGACTCGCTAACTATGGCTACACCTTC. Drawing the rest from reference TRBV2 and TRBJ1-2, the complete variable domain is EPEVTQTPSHQVTQMGQEVILRCVPISNHLYFYWYRQILGQKVEFLVSFYNNEISEKSEIFDDQFSVERPDGSNFTLKIRSTKLEDSAMYFCASSVSGLANYGYTFGSGTRLTVV.

This clonotype was seen repeatedly, ten times or more. This chain's CDR3 is CASSPRDSTVTTYNEQFF. Here the CDR3 DNA reads TGTGCCAGCAGCCCGAGGGACAGCACCGTGACAACCTACAATGAGCAGTTCTTC. V and J are TRBV11-2 and TRBJ2-1, with 7 bases matching TRBD1. V gave up 5 bases and J gave up 2 bases; unmatched junction bases: 15. Germline CDR1 and CDR2: SGHAT and FQNNGV. The CDR3 has 18 residues. The full variable domain, with the rest looked up from reference TRBV11-2 and TRBJ2-1, is EAGVAQSPRYKIIEKRQSVAFWCNPISGHATLYWYQQILGQGPKLLIQFQNNGVVDDSQLPKDRFSAERLKGVDSTLKIQPAKLEDSAVYLCASSPRDSTVTTYNEQFFGPGTRLTVL.

This clonotype was counted only a few times. V is TRBV20-1 and J is TRBJ2-1; the D gene is possibly TRBD1 (8 bases). Trimming stripped 8 bases from V and 0 bases from J, with 20 bases between. CDR1 and CDR2 from the germline V gene are DFQATT and SNEGSKA (reference sequence). CDR3 length equals 16 residues. CDR3 DNA: TGCAGTATAAAACAGGGGGGGAACCCCTCCTACAATGAGCAGTTCTTC. It codes for CSIKQGGNPSYNEQFF.

In this sample, this clonotype turned up many times. The V call is TRBV7-2, the J call TRBJ2-2; either TRBD1 or TRBD2 may fit D (5 bases each). Germline lookup yields CDR1 SGHTA and CDR2 FQGNSA. Trimming took 6 bases from V and 1 from J, leaving 18 bases between them. The CDR3 is 17 amino acids. In DNA, the CDR3 is TGTGCCAGCAGGTCGTTTGGGACGGATCTGAACACCGGGGAGCTGTTTTTT. Its translation is CASRSFGTDLNTGELFF.

This clonotype was seen a few times. V and J are TRBV5-1 and TRBJ1-3; a weak D match, TRBD1 (6 bases). The CDR3 loop spans 17 amino acids. Germline CDR1 is SGHRS and CDR2 is YFSETQ. V lost 0 bases to trimming and J lost 0 bases, with 13 bases between them. The CDR3 here is CASSLAGGALSGNTIYF. Here the CDR3 DNA reads TGCGCCAGCAGCTTGGCCGGGGGGGCCCTCTCTGGAAACACCATATATTTT.

This clonotype was picked up many times. This sequence joins TRBV29-1 and TRBJ1-2; 8 nucleotides match TRBD1. The CDR3 runs to 12 residues. Trimming cost V 7 bases and J 3 bases; bases outside gene matches: 4. Per the germline V gene, CDR1 is SQVTM and CDR2 is ANQGSEA. The CDR3 protein is CSADRGDYGYTF. DNA of the CDR3: TGCAGCGCTGACAGGGGTGACTATGGCTACACCTTC. Based on the CDR3 plus reference TRBV29-1 and TRBJ1-2, the full variable domain is SAVISQKPSRDICQRGTSLTIQCQVDSQVTMMFWYRQQPGQSLTLIATANQGSEATYESGFVIDKFPISRPNLTFSTLTVSNMSPEDSSIYLCSADRGDYGYTFGSGTRLTVV.

The chain has TRBV6-5 and TRBJ2-7; D is possibly TRBD2 (6 bases). V lost 6 bases, J lost 6 bases, and 9 bases lay in between. Germline V gene data show CDR1 as MNHEY and CDR2 as SVGAGI. This CDR3 is 11 amino acids long. CDR3 coding DNA: TGTGCCAGCAGGGAGGGACGCGAGCAGTACTTC. Protein product: CASREGREQYF.

This clonotype has a handful of counts. This chain links TRBV5-1 with TRBJ2-5; D gene ambiguous. The germline V gene encodes CDR1 SGHRS and CDR2 YFSETQ. V lost 1 base and J lost 5, with 12 bases in between. The CDR3 is made up of 14 amino acids. The CDR3 loop is CASSLLGSGETQYF. CDR3 nucleotides: TGCGCCAGCAGCTTGCTGGGGTCTGGGGAGACCCAGTACTTC.

This clonotype was counted only a few times. This chain uses TRBV6-1 with TRBJ2-6, with a tentative D call TRBD1 (5 bases). In germline, CDR1 is MNHNS, CDR2 SASEGT. The V end was cut by 5 bases, the J end by 0 bases, with 11 bases between. The CDR3 sequence is 16 residues long. This CDR3 reads CASSIDSHSGANVLTF. The DNA of the CDR3 is TGTGCCAGCAGTATAGACAGCCACTCTGGGGCCAACGTCCTGACTTTC.

This clonotype was seen repeatedly, ten times or more. CDR3 sequence (DNA): TGTGCCAGCAGCTTAGAGGCGGAAAATGAGCAGTTCTTC. This encodes CASSLEAENEQFF. The chain carries TRBV7-2 and TRBJ2-1; no clear D. The CDR3 has 13 amino acids. Germline lookup yields CDR1 SGHTA and CDR2 FQGNSA. V was trimmed by 1 base and J by 7 bases, leaving 8 bases between them.

The table lists this clonotype with many counts. This chain uses TRBV7-9 with TRBJ1-2; D gene unclear. CDR1 is SEHNR, CDR2 FQNEAQ, per germline (reference sequence). CDR3 size: 13 residues. V dropped 5 bases and J dropped 4 bases, with 11 bases sitting between them. The CDR3 DNA sequence: TGTGCCAGCAGCCATGACGGTTCCTATGGCTACACCTTC. This sequence encodes CASSHDGSYGYTF.

This clonotype was counted between two and nine times. V is TRBV19 and J is TRBJ1-5; D possibly corresponds to TRBD1 (5 bases). Trimming took 5 bases from V and 7 from J, leaving 12 bases between them. The CDR3 runs to 13 residues. Per germline, CDR1 LNHDA and CDR2 SQIVND (reference sequence). The CDR3 loop reads CASSGSGKQPQHF. In DNA, the CDR3 is TGTGCCAGTAGTGGTTCAGGGAAGCAGCCCCAGCATTTT.

The sample holds many counts of this clonotype. The chain is built from TRBV6-5 and TRBJ1-1; TRBD1 matches 7 bases. The CDR3 sequence is 14 residues long. Per germline, CDR1 MNHEY and CDR2 SVGAGI. V lost 2 bases and J lost 0; bases outside the gene matches: 0. In nucleotides, the CDR3 is TGTGCCAGCAGTTACGGGACAGTGAACACTGAAGCTTTCTTT. It specifies CASSYGTVNTEAFF.

About this clonotype: With a much larger clone just one base away, this may be a read error. This chain uses TRBV6-1 with TRBJ1-4; no definite D call. The CDR3 runs to 14 residues. V was cut by 3 bases and J by 7 bases, with 12 bases left in between. Germline assignment: CDR1 MNHNS and CDR2 SASEGT. CDR3 sequence: CASSEQLASEKLFF. The CDR3 bases are TGTGCCAGCAGTGAGCAGCTGGCTAGTGAAAAACTGTTTTTT.

This clonotype was seen repeatedly, ten times or more. The rearrangement uses TRBV7-3 and TRBJ2-2; no clear D. This CDR3 spans 13 amino acids. V was shortened by 6 bases and J by 3 bases, with 8 bases between the two germline ends. Germline CDR1 reads SGHTA; CDR2 reads FQGTGA. CDR3 in amino acids: CASRSEDTGELFF. The CDR3 DNA reads TGTGCCAGCAGATCGGAAGACACCGGGGAGCTGTTTTTT.

This chain links TRBV4-3 with TRBJ2-6; D call uncertain. The germline V and J ends were trimmed by 0 bases and 5 bases, with 8 bases remaining between them. CDR3 length: 15 amino acids. The germline CDR1 and CDR2 sequences are LGHNA and YSLEER. This chain's CDR3 is CASSQDMVRANVLTF. CDR3 bases: TGCGCCAGCAGCCAAGATATGGTCAGGGCCAACGTCCTGACTTTC.

This clonotype was counted many times. V is TRBV28 and J is TRBJ2-2, with 9 bases matching TRBD2. This CDR3 has 13 residues. V lost 8 bases, J lost 5 bases, and 3 bases stayed unmatched. CDR1 MDHEN and CDR2 SYDVKM come from the germline V gene. The CDR3 DNA follows: TGTGCCAGCGGCGGGGGGGGTACCGGGGAGCTGTTTTTT. Residues: CASGGGGTGELFF. The full variable domain, with the rest looked up from reference TRBV28 and TRBJ2-2, is DVKVTQSSRYLVKRTGEKVFLECVQDMDHENMFWYRQDPGLGLRLIYFSYDVKMKEKGDIPEGYSVSREKKERFSLILESASTNQTSMYLCASGGGGTGELFFGEGSRLTVL.

This clonotype was recorded at least ten times. The V call is TRBV11-2, the J call TRBJ2-7; D perhaps matches TRBD2 (7 bases). V was trimmed by 5 bases and J by 3 bases, leaving 20 bases between them. Germline CDR1 is SGHAT and CDR2 is FQNNGV. The CDR3 sequence is 16 residues long. The CDR3 DNA sequence: TGTGCCAGCAGCGCCGGGCTAGGGGGGGGCGGCTACGAGCAGTACGTC. Amino acid sequence: CASSAGLGGGGYEQYV.